These 19 T cell receptor beta chains share one sample of origin, sequenced in a study of cytomegalovirus exposure and HLA in healthy donors. Researchers ran the PCR with 60 Vbeta and 13 Jbeta primers. The method was immunoSEQ multiplex PCR; TCRdb's version includes in-frame clones alone and lacks a portion of them. Altogether around 140,000 clones are present, about 80% being singletons, with the ten largest covering roughly an eighth. Sequences were obtained from PBMCs. These receptors were collected from a man aged 35 to 55 in good health and CMV-seropositive.

A remark on this clone: Germline is not matched at one junction end, which may reflect a read error. The chain uses TRBV5-1 and TRBJ2-7, with D perhaps TRBD1 (6 bases). The CDR3 sequence is 14 residues long. Looked up from germline, CDR1 is SGHRS and CDR2 is YFSETQ. The CDR3 region is CASSLGAGSYEQYF. Written as DNA, the CDR3 is TGCGCCAGCAGTTTGGGGGCAGGCTCCTACGAGCAGTACTTC.

This clone was detected once. The gene calls are TRBV6-5 and TRBJ2-2; 12 nucleotides agree with TRBD2. The germline CDR1 and CDR2 sequences are MNHEY and SVGAGI. V shed 2 bases and J 6 bases; nucleotides not matched to a gene: 4. CDR3 length: 16 residues. CDR3 sequence: CASSYLRLAGAGELFF. For the CDR3, the DNA is TGTGCCAGCAGTTACCTTCGACTAGCGGGAGCCGGGGAGCTGTTTTTT.

The chain carries TRBV10-2 and TRBJ1-5; D gene unclear. Between the trimmed V and J ends, which lost 0 bases and 0 bases, there was a span of 3 bases. CDR1 and CDR2 from the germline V gene are WSHSY and SAAADI. The CDR3 runs to 14 residues. The CDR3 reads CASSESHSNQPQHF. The CDR3 region has the DNA TGCGCCAGCAGTGAGTCCCATAGCAATCAGCCCCAGCATTTT.

This chain joins TRBV6-6 and TRBJ2-7, with no clear D. Deletions cut 5 bases from V and 3 bases from J, with 8 bases between. The length of the CDR3 is 12 residues. CDR1 MNHNY and CDR2 SVGAGI come from the germline V gene (reference sequence). The CDR3 region has the DNA TGTGCCAGCAGTCCCTCCTACTACGAGCAGTACTTC. This codes for CASSPSYYEQYF.

A single count supports this clone. This chain uses TRBV5-4 with TRBJ2-1; D call uncertain. Germline-derived CDR1 and CDR2 are SGHNT and YYREEE (reference sequence). CDR3 length: 15 residues. V was shortened by 0 bases and J by 5 bases, with 12 bases between the two germline ends. The CDR3 DNA is TGTGCCAGCAGCTTGGTCGGTCAATCGGACAATGAGCAGTTCTTC. Its translation: CASSLVGQSDNEQFF.

CDR3 protein: CASSLSGSSYEQYF. CDR3 nucleotides: TGTGCCAGCAGTTTAAGCGGGAGCTCCTACGAGCAGTACTTC. The chain combines TRBV2 with TRBJ2-7, with 8 nucleotides matching TRBD2. This CDR3 has 14 amino acids. V gave up 5 bases and J gave up 0 bases; unmatched junction bases: 3. Germline CDR1 is SNHLY and CDR2 is FYNNEI.

The V gene is TRBV25-1, the J gene TRBJ2-7, with D perhaps TRBD1 (5 bases). Trimming stripped 3 bases from V and 3 bases from J, with 12 bases between. The CDR3 totals 14 residues. Germline CDR1 is MGHDK and CDR2 is SYGVNS. DNA for the CDR3: TGTGCCAGCAGTGACCCGACAGAGATCTACGAGCAGTACTTC. It is translated as CASSDPTEIYEQYF.

V is TRBV5-1 and J is TRBJ2-7; the D gene is possibly TRBD2 (6 bases). CDR1 and CDR2 from the germline V gene are SGHRS and YFSETQ. The V gene lost 0 bases and the J gene lost 4 bases, with 14 bases spanning the gap. This CDR3 contains 15 residues. The CDR3 DNA reads as TGCGCCAGCAGCTTGGATGGGCTGCGGGGATACGAGCAGTACTTC. It codes for CASSLDGLRGYEQYF.

CDR3 in DNA: TGTGCCATCAGTGACAGGAACACCGGGGAGCTGTTTTTT. This translates into CAISDRNTGELFF. This chain uses TRBV10-3 with TRBJ2-2; D ambiguous. The CDR3 extends over 13 amino acids. CDR1 ENHRY and CDR2 SYGVKD come from the germline V gene. Trimming removed 3 bases from V and 1 base from J, with 3 bases in between.

Only one count was recorded for this clone. The chain carries TRBV7-7 and TRBJ1-1; TRBD1 matches 8 bases. The germline V gene encodes CDR1 SSHAT and CDR2 FNYEAQ (reference sequence). The CDR3 totals 17 residues. Germline trimming cut 2 bases from V and 4 bases from J; bases unmatched to any gene: 12. The CDR3 nucleotides read TGTGCCAGCAGCTTACTAAACAGGGGGTTTCGCGGCACTGAAGCTTTCTTT. Translation gives CASSLLNRGFRGTEAFF.

The chain carries TRBV19 and TRBJ2-3; 16 bases line up with TRBD2. V gave up 4 bases and J gave up 1 base; unmatched junction bases: 8. This CDR3 contains 19 residues. The germline CDR1 and CDR2 sequences are LNHDA and SQIVND (reference sequence). The CDR3 nucleotides are TGTGCCAGTAGTACCGGGACTAGCGGGAGGGCTTATGGCACAGATACGCAGTATTTT. It codes for CASSTGTSGRAYGTDTQYF.

A single count supports this clone. The chain uses TRBV5-8 and TRBJ2-1; 9 bases line up with TRBD1. Losses at the gene ends were 5 bases for V and 6 bases for J; bases not matched to a gene: 3. From germline, CDR1 is SGHTS and CDR2 YDEGEE. The CDR3 totals 13 residues. CDR3 in DNA: TGTGCCAGCAGTTGGGACAGGGTCAATGAGCAGTTCTTC. This translates into CASSWDRVNEQFF.

The rearrangement joins TRBV20-1 to TRBJ2-7; possible D gene TRBD2, 5 bases. The CDR3 sequence is 10 residues long. CDR1 is DFQATT and CDR2 is SNEGSKA in the germline V gene (reference sequence). V lost 5 bases and J lost 3, with 5 bases in between. CDR3 coding DNA: TGCAGTGCTCGGGACTACGAGCAGTACTTC. This sequence encodes CSARDYEQYF.

The V gene is TRBV7-7, the J gene TRBJ2-1, with TRBD2 matching over 8 bases. V lost 5 bases and J lost 7; bases outside the gene matches: 10. Germline lookup yields CDR1 SSHAT and CDR2 FNYEAQ (reference sequence). The CDR3 is 15 amino acids. CDR3 DNA: TGTGCCAGCAGCCCCCGGGGGGGACGGCGGAATGAGCAGTTCTTC. Its translation is CASSPRGGRRNEQFF.

The gene calls are TRBV19 and TRBJ1-3; D possibly corresponds to TRBD1 (6 bases). Germline assignment: CDR1 LNHDA and CDR2 SQIVND (reference sequence). V lost 3 bases and J 4 bases, leaving 19 bases between the germline ends. The CDR3 is 17 amino acids. CDR3 DNA: TGTGCCAGTAGTATCTTCTCTGGACAGCTACGAGGAAACACCATATATTTT. Protein: CASSIFSGQLRGNTIYF.

This chain links TRBV5-4 with TRBJ2-7; TRBD2 might be the D (6 bases). The CDR3 consists of 13 residues. Germline V lookup: CDR1 SGHNT, CDR2 YYREEE (reference sequence). Trimming removed 3 bases at V and 3 bases at J, with 10 bases between. The CDR3 sequence: CASSSGSYYEQYF. The CDR3, as DNA: TGTGCCAGCAGCTCCGGGAGTTACTACGAGCAGTACTTC.

V usage is TRBV28 and J usage is TRBJ2-7; no reliable D call. CDR1 and CDR2 (germline): MDHEN, SYDVKM. The V end was cut by 3 bases, the J end by 3 bases, with 9 bases between. The CDR3 runs to 13 residues. The CDR3 sequence is CASSLGPNYEQYF. The CDR3 nucleotides read TGTGCCAGCAGTTTGGGCCCCAACTACGAGCAGTACTTC.

This clone was seen only a few times. This chain uses TRBV9 with TRBJ2-3; possible D gene TRBD1, 6 bases. V lost 2 bases and J lost 5, with 12 bases in between. Germline V gene sequence: CDR1 SGDLS, CDR2 YYNGEE. This CDR3 region has 14 residues. CDR3 coding DNA: TGTGCCAGCAGCGTGTTAGTAGGGGGAGATACGCAGTATTTT. As protein: CASSVLVGGDTQYF.

This chain links TRBV7-2 with TRBJ1-1; TRBD1 aligns across 7 bases. The J segment lost 2 bases and the V segment lost 4 bases, leaving 10 bases of the junction unmatched. The CDR3 sequence is 16 residues long. Looked up from germline, CDR1 is SGHTA and CDR2 is FQGNSA. The CDR3 DNA is TGTGCCAGCAGCTCGAGTAGGACAGGAAGCAACACTGAAGCTTTCTTT. Protein product: CASSSSRTGSNTEAFF.